Listed below are T cell receptor beta chains from one sample, sequenced in a study of identical twins. TCRdb redid the calling of the 5' RACE reads with MiXCR, one entry per CDR3 protein. The sample records some 760,000 distinct CDR3 sequences, about 20% being singletons. The sample also formed part of further work on T cells expressing NK-cell markers.

The sequenced material came from PBMCs. Receptors were obtained from a woman in her late teens or twenties in good health. The CDR3 runs from the conserved cysteine through the conserved F or W. D genes are given only for firm matches. Clone size is stated in some rows and not others, as once, few, many or a class when expanded.

j_gene: TRBJ1-1
d_gene: TRBD1
v_gene: TRBV5-1
abundance: few
CDR3aa: CASRLQGAGNTEAFF
CDR3nt: TGCGCCAGCCGACTCCAGGGGGCAGGGAACACTGAAGCTTTCTTT

j_gene: TRBJ2-7
d_gene: .
v_gene: TRBV20-1
abundance: .
CDR3aa: CSALAGPYEQYF
CDR3nt: TGCAGTGCGTTGGCGGGGCCCTACGAGCAGTACTTC

j_gene: TRBJ2-7
d_gene: TRBD1
v_gene: TRBV11-2
abundance: .
CDR3aa: CASSLTGQGNEQYF
CDR3nt: TGTGCCAGCAGCTTAACGGGACAGGGGAACGAGCAGTACTTC

j_gene: TRBJ2-1
d_gene: TRBD1
v_gene: TRBV5-5
abundance: .
CDR3aa: CASSPYRGVYNEQFF
CDR3nt: TGTGCCAGCAGCCCCTACAGGGGGGTCTACAATGAGCAGTTCTTC

j_gene: TRBJ2-2
d_gene: .
v_gene: TRBV12-5
abundance: .
CDR3aa: CASGRTETGELFF
CDR3nt: TGTGCTAGTGGCCGCACAGAGACCGGGGAGCTGTTTTTT

j_gene: TRBJ2-1
d_gene: TRBD2
v_gene: TRBV20-1
abundance: few
CDR3aa: CSASPGLAGGAEQFF
CDR3nt: TGCAGTGCTAGTCCCGGGTTAGCGGGGGGCGCTGAGCAGTTCTTC

j_gene: TRBJ2-5
d_gene: .
v_gene: TRBV7-7
abundance: few
CDR3aa: CASSPPGWQETQYF
CDR3nt: TGTGCTAGCAGCCCCCCGGGGTGGCAAGAGACCCAGTACTTC

j_gene: TRBJ1-2
d_gene: .
v_gene: TRBV29-1
abundance: few
CDR3aa: CSVEDGKGGYTF
CDR3nt: TGCAGCGTTGAGGACGGGAAGGGAGGCTACACCTTC

j_gene: TRBJ2-1
d_gene: .
v_gene: TRBV3-1
abundance: few
CDR3aa: CASSRGESYNEQFF
CDR3nt: TGTGCCAGCAGCCGGGGGGAGTCCTACAATGAGCAGTTCTTC

j_gene: TRBJ2-7
d_gene: .
v_gene: TRBV12-3/TRBV12-4
abundance: .
CDR3aa: CASSLDSDTYEQYF
CDR3nt: TGTGCCAGCAGTTTAGACTCGGATACCTACGAGCAGTACTTC

j_gene: TRBJ1-2
d_gene: TRBD1
v_gene: TRBV5-1
abundance: few
CDR3aa: CASSQPLGGPDREGYGYTF
CDR3nt: TGCGCCAGCAGCCAACCTTTAGGCGGTCCGGACAGGGAAGGGTATGGCTACACCTTC

j_gene: TRBJ2-7
d_gene: TRBD1
v_gene: TRBV11-3
abundance: few
CDR3aa: CASSLVPGQTNF
CDR3nt: TGTGCCAGCAGCTTGGTTCCGGGACAGACAAACTTC

j_gene: TRBJ2-5
d_gene: .
v_gene: TRBV7-9
abundance: .
CDR3aa: CASSPRLLPQETQYF
CDR3nt: TGTGCCAGCAGCCCTCGGCTTCTCCCACAAGAGACCCAGTACTTC

j_gene: TRBJ2-5
d_gene: TRBD1
v_gene: TRBV12-3/TRBV12-4
abundance: .
CDR3aa: CASSFRQGVQETQYF
CDR3nt: TGTGCCAGCAGTTTTAGACAGGGGGTCCAAGAGACCCAGTACTTC

j_gene: TRBJ1-3
d_gene: .
v_gene: TRBV15
abundance: few
CDR3aa: CATSRVGNTIYF
CDR3nt: TGTGCCACCAGCAGAGTTGGAAACACCATATATTTT

j_gene: TRBJ2-7
d_gene: .
v_gene: TRBV18
abundance: .
CDR3aa: CASSYQGEADEQYF
CDR3nt: TGTGCCAGCTCATACCAAGGAGAAGCCGACGAGCAGTACTTC

j_gene: TRBJ2-7
d_gene: .
v_gene: TRBV20-1
abundance: many
CDR3aa: CSARPDWSSYEQYF
CDR3nt: TGCAGTGCTAGGCCCGACTGGTCCTCCTACGAGCAGTACTTC

j_gene: TRBJ2-5
d_gene: .
v_gene: TRBV5-6
abundance: once
CDR3aa: CASSRDRDRPETQYF
CDR3nt: TGTGCCAGCAGCCGGGATAGAGACCGACCGGAGACCCAGTACTTC

j_gene: TRBJ1-2
d_gene: .
v_gene: TRBV20-1
abundance: few
CDR3aa: CSARDRTAYGYTF
CDR3nt: TGCAGTGCTAGAGACCGGACAGCCTATGGCTACACCTTC

j_gene: TRBJ2-7
d_gene: .
v_gene: TRBV21-1
abundance: .
CDR3aa: CASSKASQYEQYF
CDR3nt: TGTGCCAGCAGCAAAGCAAGCCAGTACGAGCAGTACTTC

j_gene: TRBJ2-3
d_gene: .
v_gene: TRBV5-6
abundance: few
CDR3aa: CASSFVEGWPDTQYF
CDR3nt: TGTGCCAGCAGCTTTGTCGAAGGTTGGCCAGATACGCAGTATTTT

j_gene: TRBJ2-5
d_gene: .
v_gene: TRBV20-1
abundance: few
CDR3aa: CSARDYSGTQYF
CDR3nt: TGCAGTGCTAGAGATTATTCGGGGACCCAGTACTTC

j_gene: TRBJ1-1
d_gene: .
v_gene: TRBV6-1
abundance: many
CDR3aa: CASSRTGDSENTEAFF
CDR3nt: TGTGCCAGCAGCCGTACCGGAGACAGTGAGAACACTGAAGCTTTCTTT

j_gene: TRBJ2-3
d_gene: .
v_gene: TRBV14
abundance: few
CDR3aa: CASSQVDTDTQYF
CDR3nt: TGTGCCAGCAGCCAAGTTGACACAGATACGCAGTATTTT